This T cell receptor (beta chain) was captured by sequencing in a study of T cell responses to AZD1222 COVID-19 vaccine (dated by TCRdb to the early 2020s). The study in broad terms: AZD1222 recipients given second doses at about 4 weeks or at about 12 weeks were pooled, since spike-specific TCR depth and breadth were not found to differ between the two schedules. A total of 233 trial participants underwent TCR sequencing, of whom 207 had received two doses of AZD1222 and about 26 had received two doses of the MenACWY control vaccine. Trial participants were enrolled by age into subgroups of 18-55, 56-69 and 70-plus years, and approximately 150, 30 and 60 TCR-sequenced participants, respectively, were included in these subgroups.

Here is what the overall study found, with its caveats: The 56-69-year group was small, and its depth increase did not reach significance, likely because of low power. A significant rise in spike-specific TCR breadth and depth was observed after two AZD1222 doses relative to day 0 and relative to MenACWY recipients. Conclusions about previously exposed vaccinees were limited because only six AZD1222 recipients were SARS-CoV-2 seropositive at baseline. Because no day 14 peak-response samples were available, repertoires were characterized only after the peak T cell response. Nearly half of unique spike-specific TCRs reportedly recognized epitopes outside regions mutated in the B.1.351 and B.1.1.7 variants. Participants were mostly white British, with more females than males. The authors suggested clonal diversity may have been underestimated. CD4 TCRs associated with the vaccine covered the entire spike protein, and the dominant responses were in regions 160-218 and 743-854.

Between the V and J ends, shortened by 10 bases and 5 bases respectively, the junction contains 24 bases. The germline V gene encodes CDR1 SGHDT and CDR2 YYEEEE. Inclusive of the bounding cysteine and phenylalanine, the CDR3 is 15 residues long. Of the read, only the CDR3 DNA is kept; its 45 bases are in frame from base 1. In the paper's terms, the time point label means: baseline before first vaccination. Vaccinee samples were obtained from the UK trials COV001 and COV002, which included a single-blind randomized controlled phase 2/3 trial of AZD1222 (ChAdOx1 nCoV-19) in healthy adults. For TCRbeta chain sequencing, PBMC samples from trial participants were taken at day 0 and at day 28 after the second dose. Of note for this clone: Its antigen has not been determined. No qualities accompany the bases; no much larger clone lies one base away.

The CDR3 regions of human TCRbeta chains were analyzed by immunosequencing. The paper's data handling went like this. TCRs in the repertoires were compared against a reference library of SARS-CoV-2-specific TCRs that had been generated with the MIRA antigen-specificity platform. Breadth was defined as the fraction of unique TCRs that were SARS-CoV-2-associated, and depth was defined as the fraction of total T cells that were SARS-CoV-2-associated. Using the MIRA data, each spike-specific TCR was assigned both to the spike region to which the TCR was reactive and to a CD4 or CD8 class. Log10-transformed breadth and depth values were compared by one-way ANOVA with Sidak's multiple comparisons tests. Drawn from immuneACCESS, this table holds only the in-frame rearrangements with V and J called that TCRdb kept. Clones are partly lost; checked studies trace under half to an unresolved V gene and leave the rest unexplained. That table is the source of V, J and clone size, and D and trimming were worked out from the DNA. In all, the sample holds more than 100,000 clones, and around 94% of those were seen once. The top ten clonotypes cover around 1.8% of the sample.

The sequence links TRBV5-6 to TRBJ2-5; no D gene is confidently identified. The source of this sequence is an adult in good health. The sample here was peripheral blood, taken on day 0 of AZD1222 vaccination. The DNA is as follows: TGTGCCTCTCAGCATTCGGGTGGGTTGTGGGAGACCCAGTACTTC. Its amino acids are CASQHSGGLWETQYF. With the portions outside the CDR3 filled from the reference TRBV5-6 and TRBJ2-5 genes, the complete variable region becomes DAGVTQSPTHLIKTRGQQVTLRCSPKSGHDTVSWYQQALGQGPQFIFQYYEEEERQRGNFPDRFSGHQFPNYSSELNVNALLLGDSALYLCASQHSGGLWETQYFGPGTRLLVL.